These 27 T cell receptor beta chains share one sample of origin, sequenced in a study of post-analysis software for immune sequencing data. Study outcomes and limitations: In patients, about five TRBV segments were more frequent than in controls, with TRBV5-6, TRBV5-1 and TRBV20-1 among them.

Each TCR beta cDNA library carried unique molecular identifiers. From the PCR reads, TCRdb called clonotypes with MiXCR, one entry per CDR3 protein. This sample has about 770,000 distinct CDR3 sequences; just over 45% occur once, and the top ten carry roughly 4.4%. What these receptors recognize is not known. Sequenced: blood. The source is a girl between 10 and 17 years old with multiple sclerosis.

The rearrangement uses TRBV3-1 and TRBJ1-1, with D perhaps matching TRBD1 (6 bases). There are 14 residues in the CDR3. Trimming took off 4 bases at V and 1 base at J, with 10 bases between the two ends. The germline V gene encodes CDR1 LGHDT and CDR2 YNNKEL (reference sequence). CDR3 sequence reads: CASSRRGQNTEAFF. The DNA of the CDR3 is TGTGCCAGCAGCCGCAGGGGACAGAACACTGAAGCTTTCTTT.

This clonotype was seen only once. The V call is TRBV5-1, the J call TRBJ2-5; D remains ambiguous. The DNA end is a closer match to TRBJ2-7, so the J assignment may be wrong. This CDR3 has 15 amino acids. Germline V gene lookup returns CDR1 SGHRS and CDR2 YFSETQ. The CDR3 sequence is CASSFGGGVVYEQYF. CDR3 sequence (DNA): TGCGCCAGCAGCTTCGGCGGTGGGGTGGTATACGAGCAGTACTTC.

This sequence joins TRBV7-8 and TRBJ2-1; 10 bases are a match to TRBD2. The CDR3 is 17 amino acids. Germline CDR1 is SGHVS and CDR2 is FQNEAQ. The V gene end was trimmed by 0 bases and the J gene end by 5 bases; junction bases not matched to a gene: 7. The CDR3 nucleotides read TGTGCCAGCAGCTTAGCGCGCTGGCTAGCGGGAGACAATGAGCAGTTCTTC. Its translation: CASSLARWLAGDNEQFF.

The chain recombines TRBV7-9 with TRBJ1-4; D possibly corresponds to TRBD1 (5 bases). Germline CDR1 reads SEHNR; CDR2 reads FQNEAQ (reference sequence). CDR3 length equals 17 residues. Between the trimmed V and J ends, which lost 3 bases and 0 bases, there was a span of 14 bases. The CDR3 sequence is CASSFLLGDATNEKLFF. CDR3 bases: TGTGCCAGCAGCTTCCTTCTGGGGGACGCAACTAATGAAAAACTGTTTTTT.

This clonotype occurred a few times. CDR3 in amino acids: CSASPITREQYF. As DNA, the CDR3 is TGCAGTGCTTCCCCGATAACGAGAGAGCAGTACTTC. The genes are TRBV20-1 and TRBJ2-5, with D hard to call. Germline CDR1 DFQATT, CDR2 SNEGSKA (reference sequence). The germline V and J ends were trimmed by 5 bases and 11 bases, with 18 bases remaining between them. This CDR3 contains 12 residues.

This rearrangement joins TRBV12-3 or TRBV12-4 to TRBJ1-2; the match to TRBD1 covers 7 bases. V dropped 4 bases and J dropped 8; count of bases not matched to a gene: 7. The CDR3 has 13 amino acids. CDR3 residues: CASSSDRVGGYTF. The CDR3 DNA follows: TGTGCCAGCAGTTCAGACAGGGTTGGGGGCTACACCTTC.

This chain's CDR3 is CSARDIEGGIDRETQYF. The DNA for the CDR3 is TGCAGTGCTAGAGATATCGAGGGTGGGATCGATCGAGAGACCCAGTACTTC. The chain carries TRBV20-1 and TRBJ2-7, with a tentative D call TRBD2 (5 bases). The last part of the DNA fits TRBJ2-5 better; the J call may be wrong. This CDR3 is built from 17 residues. Germline loops: CDR1 DFQATT, CDR2 SNEGSKA (reference sequence).

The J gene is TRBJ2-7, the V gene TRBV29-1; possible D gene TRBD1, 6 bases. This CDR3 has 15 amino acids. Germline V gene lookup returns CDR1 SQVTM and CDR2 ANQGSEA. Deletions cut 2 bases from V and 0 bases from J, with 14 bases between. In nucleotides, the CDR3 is TGCAGCGTTGAAACGTTAGGACAGAACTCCTACGAGCAGTACTTC. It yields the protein CSVETLGQNSYEQYF.

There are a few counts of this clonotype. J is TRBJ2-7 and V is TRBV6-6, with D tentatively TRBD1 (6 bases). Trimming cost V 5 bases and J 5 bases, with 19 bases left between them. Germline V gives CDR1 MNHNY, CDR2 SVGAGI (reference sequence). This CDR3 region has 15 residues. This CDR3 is CASSDPDRNGDEQYF. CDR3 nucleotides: TGTGCCAGCAGTGACCCGGACAGAAATGGGGACGAGCAGTACTTC.

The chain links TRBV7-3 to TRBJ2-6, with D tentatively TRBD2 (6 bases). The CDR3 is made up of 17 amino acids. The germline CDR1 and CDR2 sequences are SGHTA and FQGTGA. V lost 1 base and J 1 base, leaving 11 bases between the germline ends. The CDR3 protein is CASSLNVRGSGANVLTF. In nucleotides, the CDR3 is TGTGCCAGCAGCTTAAATGTTCGGGGGTCTGGGGCCAACGTCCTGACTTTC.

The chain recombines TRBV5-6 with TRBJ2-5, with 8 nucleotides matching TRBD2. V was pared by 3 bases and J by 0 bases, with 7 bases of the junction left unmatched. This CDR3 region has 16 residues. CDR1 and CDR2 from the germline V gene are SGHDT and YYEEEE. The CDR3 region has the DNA TGTGCCAGCAGCTCACTAGCTAGCGGGTACCAAGAGACCCAGTACTTC. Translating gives CASSSLASGYQETQYF.

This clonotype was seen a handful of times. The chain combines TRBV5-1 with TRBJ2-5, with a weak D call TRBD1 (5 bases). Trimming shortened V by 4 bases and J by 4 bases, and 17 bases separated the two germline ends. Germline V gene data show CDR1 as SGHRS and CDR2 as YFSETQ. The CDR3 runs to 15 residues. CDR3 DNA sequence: TGCGCCAGCAGCGTTTTTCAGGCAGGGCTAGAGACCCAGTACTTC. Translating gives CASSVFQAGLETQYF.

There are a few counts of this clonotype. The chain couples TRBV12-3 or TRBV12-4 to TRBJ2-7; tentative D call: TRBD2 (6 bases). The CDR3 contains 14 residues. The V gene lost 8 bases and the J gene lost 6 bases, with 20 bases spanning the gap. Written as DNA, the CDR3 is TGTGCCAGCCGGGGCGCGGGGCCCAACGCCGAGCAGTACTTC. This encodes CASRGAGPNAEQYF.

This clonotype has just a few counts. This chain's CDR3 is CASSLSLLREASYEQYF. The CDR3 bases are TGTGCCAGCAGCTTATCGTTGCTCCGGGAGGCCTCCTACGAGCAGTACTTC. This chain links TRBV7-9 with TRBJ2-7, with 7 positions matching TRBD2. This CDR3 region has 17 residues. Germline V gene data show CDR1 as SEHNR and CDR2 as FQNEAQ (reference sequence). Losses at the gene ends were 2 bases for V and 0 bases for J; bases not matched to a gene: 10.

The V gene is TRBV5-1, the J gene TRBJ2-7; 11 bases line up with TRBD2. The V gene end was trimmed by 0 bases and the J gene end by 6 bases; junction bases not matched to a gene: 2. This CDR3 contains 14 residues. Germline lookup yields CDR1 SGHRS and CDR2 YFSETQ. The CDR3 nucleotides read TGCGCCAGCAGCTTGGGGGGACTAGCGGCCGAGCAGTACTTC. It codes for CASSLGGLAAEQYF.

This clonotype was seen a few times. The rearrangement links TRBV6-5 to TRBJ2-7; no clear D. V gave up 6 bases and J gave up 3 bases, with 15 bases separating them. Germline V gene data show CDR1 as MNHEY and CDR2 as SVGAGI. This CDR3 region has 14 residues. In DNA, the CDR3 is TGTGCCAGCAGGACGCGTCATAGGCTCTACGAGCAGTACTTC. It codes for CASRTRHRLYEQYF.

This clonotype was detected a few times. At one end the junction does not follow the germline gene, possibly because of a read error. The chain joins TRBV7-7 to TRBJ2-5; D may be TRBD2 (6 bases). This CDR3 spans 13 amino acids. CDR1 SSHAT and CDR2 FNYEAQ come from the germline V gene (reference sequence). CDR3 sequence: CASSRDFQETQYF. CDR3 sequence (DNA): TGTGCTAGCAGCCGGGACTTTCAAGAGACCCAGTACTTC.

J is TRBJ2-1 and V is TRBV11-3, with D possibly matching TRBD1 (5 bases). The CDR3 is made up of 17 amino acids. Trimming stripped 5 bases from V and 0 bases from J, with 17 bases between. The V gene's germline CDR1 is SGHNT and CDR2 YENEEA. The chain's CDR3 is CASSLAQGLSSYNEQFF. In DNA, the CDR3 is TGTGCCAGCAGCCTGGCCCAGGGATTGAGCTCCTACAATGAGCAGTTCTTC.

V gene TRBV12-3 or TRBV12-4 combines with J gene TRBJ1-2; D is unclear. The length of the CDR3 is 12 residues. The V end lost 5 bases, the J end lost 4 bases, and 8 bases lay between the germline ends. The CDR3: CASSDGVYGYTF. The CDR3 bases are TGTGCCAGCAGTGACGGCGTCTATGGCTACACCTTC.

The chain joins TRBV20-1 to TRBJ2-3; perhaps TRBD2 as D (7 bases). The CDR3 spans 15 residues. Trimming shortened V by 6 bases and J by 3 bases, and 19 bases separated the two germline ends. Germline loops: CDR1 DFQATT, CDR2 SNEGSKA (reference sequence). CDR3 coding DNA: TGCAGTGCCGAGGGGTGGACAGCGGGGACAGATACGCAGTATTTT. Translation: CSAEGWTAGTDTQYF.

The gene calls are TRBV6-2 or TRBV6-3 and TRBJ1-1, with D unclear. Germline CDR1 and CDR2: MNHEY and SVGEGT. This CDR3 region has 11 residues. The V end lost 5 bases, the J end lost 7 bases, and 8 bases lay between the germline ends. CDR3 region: CASSASYEAFF. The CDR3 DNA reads TGTGCCAGCAGTGCCTCGTATGAAGCTTTCTTT.

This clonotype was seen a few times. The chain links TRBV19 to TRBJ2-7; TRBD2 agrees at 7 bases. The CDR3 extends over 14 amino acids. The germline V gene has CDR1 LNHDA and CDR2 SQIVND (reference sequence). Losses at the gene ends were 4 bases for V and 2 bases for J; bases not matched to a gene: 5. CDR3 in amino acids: CASSTQRGPYEQYF. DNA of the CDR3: TGTGCCAGTAGTACCCAGCGGGGTCCCTACGAGCAGTACTTC.

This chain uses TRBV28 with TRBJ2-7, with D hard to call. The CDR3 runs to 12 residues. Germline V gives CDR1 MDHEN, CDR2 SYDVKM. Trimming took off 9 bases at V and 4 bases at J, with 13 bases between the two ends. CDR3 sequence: CASGPESYEQYF. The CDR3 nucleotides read TGTGCCAGTGGTCCCGAGTCTTACGAGCAGTACTTC.

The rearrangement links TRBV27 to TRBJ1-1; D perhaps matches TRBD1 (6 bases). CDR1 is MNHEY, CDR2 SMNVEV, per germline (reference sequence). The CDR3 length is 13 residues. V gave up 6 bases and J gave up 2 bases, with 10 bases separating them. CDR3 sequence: CASSPGHNTEAFF. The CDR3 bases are TGTGCCAGCAGCCCGGGACATAACACTGAAGCTTTCTTT.

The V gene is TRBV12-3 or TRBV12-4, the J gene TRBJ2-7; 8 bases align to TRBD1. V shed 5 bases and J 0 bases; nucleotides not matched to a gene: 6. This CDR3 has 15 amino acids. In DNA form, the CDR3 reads TGTGCCAGCAGTATTCGGACAGGGCTCTCCTACGAGCAGTACTTC. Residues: CASSIRTGLSYEQYF.

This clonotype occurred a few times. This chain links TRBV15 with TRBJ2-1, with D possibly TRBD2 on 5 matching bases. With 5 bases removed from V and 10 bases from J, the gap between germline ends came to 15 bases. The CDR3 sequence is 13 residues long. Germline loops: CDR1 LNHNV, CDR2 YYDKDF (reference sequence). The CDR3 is CATSGLTPKEQFF. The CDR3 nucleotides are TGTGCCACCAGCGGACTGACCCCCAAGGAGCAGTTCTTC.

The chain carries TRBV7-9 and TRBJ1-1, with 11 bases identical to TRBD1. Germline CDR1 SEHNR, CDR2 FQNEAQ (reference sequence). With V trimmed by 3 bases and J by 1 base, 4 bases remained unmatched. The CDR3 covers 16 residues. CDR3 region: CASSFPGTGGNTEAFF. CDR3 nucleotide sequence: TGTGCCAGCAGCTTTCCCGGGACAGGGGGGAACACTGAAGCTTTCTTT. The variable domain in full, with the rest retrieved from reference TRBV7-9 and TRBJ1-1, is DTGVSQNPRHKITKRGQNVTFRCDPISEHNRLYWYRQTLGQGPEFLTYFQNEAQLEKSRLLSDRFSAERPKGSFSTLEIQRTEQGDSAMYLCASSFPGTGGNTEAFFGQGTRLTVV.